This T cell receptor beta chain was obtained from a study of CD8+ T cells in alopecia areata. Treatment described: oral pan-JAK inhibitor, 5-10 mg twice daily. Study observations and caveats: Scalp and blood samples kept many expanded lesional clones throughout tofacitinib.

Sequencing used cDNA as its template, made by extracting RNA and reverse transcribing it. Here immunoSEQ multiplex PCR was the method, and the copy in TCRdb shows in-frame clones only, minus some. The sample includes fewer than 150,000 clones, 82% of them seen just once. On this clone: Its antigen remains unknown. This specimen includes other DNA sequences encoding the same CDR3.

Sequencing used CD8+ T cells sorted from blood, obtained at week 4, from a patient treated with tofacitinib. The sequence was collected from a human donor with alopecia areata.

The CDR3 is CASSPGLAEDNEQFF. The CDR3 DNA reads as TGTGCCAGCAGCCCCGGACTAGCGGAAGACAATGAGCAGTTCTTC. This rearrangement joins TRBV5-4 to TRBJ2-1; 10 nucleotides align to TRBD2. Per the germline V gene, CDR1 is SGHNT and CDR2 is YYREEE (reference sequence). The CDR3 consists of 15 residues. Trimming at V came to 4 bases and at J to 5 bases, leaving 6 bases not matched to a gene.